Below, 28 T cell receptor beta chains from the same sample are listed, as sequenced in a study of CD8 T cells in ankylosing spondylitis. Notes on the study in general: A TCR beta motif made of fewer than 10 highly homologous variants seemed typical of ankylosing spondylitis blood.

Each CDR3 protein gets one entry after TCRdb re-called the 5' RACE reads with MiXCR. Of about 390,000 distinct CDR3 sequences listed, around 20% are singletons. Which antigens these TCRs recognize remains unknown. The sequenced sample consisted of blood, either unsorted or a sorted T cell fraction (not recorded which). These TCRs come from a male donor with ankylosing spondylitis.

The sample holds a few counts of this clonotype. The rearrangement links TRBV10-3 to TRBJ2-3; perhaps TRBD1 as D (5 bases). In germline, CDR1 is ENHRY, CDR2 SYGVKD. The CDR3 spans 15 residues. Trimming removed 0 bases at V and 0 bases at J, with 7 bases between. The CDR3 DNA reads TGTGCCATCAGTGAGTCTGCAGGGAGCACAGATACGCAGTATTTT. Amino acids: CAISESAGSTDTQYF.

The V call is TRBV10-3, the J call TRBJ1-3, with D tentatively TRBD1 (5 bases). This CDR3 is built from 14 residues. CDR1 and CDR2 from the germline V gene are ENHRY and SYGVKD. V was trimmed by 11 bases and J by 0 bases, leaving 14 bases between them. CDR3: CASRDPGSGNTIYF. The CDR3 DNA sequence: TGTGCCTCCCGGGACCCCGGCTCTGGAAACACCATATATTTT.

The gene calls are TRBV11-2 and TRBJ1-1, with unresolved D. The CDR3 loop spans 16 amino acids. Per the germline V gene, CDR1 is SGHAT and CDR2 is FQNNGV. The germline V and J ends were trimmed by 5 bases and 0 bases, with 16 bases remaining between them. The CDR3 loop reads CASSQPAGYMNTEAFF. CDR3 nucleotide sequence: TGTGCCAGCAGCCAACCAGCGGGGTACATGAACACTGAAGCTTTCTTT.

The gene calls are TRBV6-2 or TRBV6-3 and TRBJ2-7; D gene uncertain. The CDR3 is 13 amino acids. V shed 6 bases and J shed 3 bases, with 12 bases lying between them. Germline V CDR1 and CDR2: MNHEY, SVGEGT. Here the CDR3 reads CASRPPGGYEQYF. CDR3 sequence (DNA): TGTGCCAGCAGACCCCCGGGCGGCTACGAGCAGTACTTC.

This clonotype has more than one count but fewer than ten. The CDR3 region has the DNA TGCGCCAGCAGCACGGACAGGGCTGGAAACACCATATATTTT. As protein: CASSTDRAGNTIYF. This chain uses TRBV5-1 with TRBJ1-3; 8 bases agree with TRBD1. V lost 4 bases and J lost 2; bases outside the gene matches: 2. The CDR3 covers 14 residues. Germline assignment: CDR1 SGHRS and CDR2 YFSETQ.

V usage is TRBV18 and J usage is TRBJ2-7; D unresolved. V lost 2 bases and J lost 3, with 11 bases in between. Looked up from germline, CDR1 is KGHSH and CDR2 is LQKENI. This CDR3 contains 14 residues. DNA for the CDR3: TGTGCCAGCTCACCAATTACGGGCTACTACGAGCAGTACTTC. Translating gives CASSPITGYYEQYF.

This clonotype was seen more than once but under ten times. The chain is built from TRBV12-3 or TRBV12-4 and TRBJ1-1; D gene ambiguous. The CDR3 has 16 amino acids. V dropped 6 bases and J dropped 2 bases, with 19 bases sitting between them. CDR3 protein: CASSPSPGSGNTEAFF. CDR3 nucleotides: TGTGCCAGCAGCCCCTCCCCTGGCTCAGGAAACACTGAAGCTTTCTTT.

The J gene is TRBJ2-3, the V gene TRBV7-3; D is unresolved. The CDR3 has 14 amino acids. V lost 1 base and J 2 bases, leaving 7 bases between the germline ends. Germline V CDR1 and CDR2: SGHTA, FQGTGA. For the CDR3, the DNA is TGTGCCAGCAGCTTAATCCCATTCACAGATACGCAGTATTTT. Its protein is CASSLIPFTDTQYF.

This clonotype was counted only a few times. The genes are TRBV11-2 and TRBJ1-2, with a weak D call TRBD1 (5 bases). The germline V and J ends were trimmed by 4 bases and 8 bases, with 17 bases remaining between them. Germline V gives CDR1 SGHAT, CDR2 FQNNGV. This CDR3 has 14 amino acids. CDR3 in DNA: TGTGCCAGCAGCTCCGGCAGGGCGGCTGGCGGCTACACCTTC. This codes for CASSSGRAAGGYTF. The full variable domain, completed using reference TRBV11-2 and TRBJ1-2, is EAGVAQSPRYKIIEKRQSVAFWCNPISGHATLYWYQQILGQGPKLLIQFQNNGVVDDSQLPKDRFSAERLKGVDSTLKIQPAKLEDSAVYLCASSSGRAAGGYTFGSGTRLTVV.

This clonotype turned up a few times. This chain uses TRBV28 with TRBJ1-4; TRBD1 might be the D (5 bases). The V gene lost 4 bases and the J gene lost 5 bases, with 14 bases spanning the gap. Per the germline V gene, CDR1 is MDHEN and CDR2 is SYDVKM. The CDR3 is 15 residues long. The CDR3: CASSSSVGGNEKLFF. Written as DNA, the CDR3 is TGTGCCAGCAGTTCCTCCGTGGGGGGGAATGAAAAACTGTTTTTT.

This clonotype was observed at least ten times. The gene calls are TRBV12-3 or TRBV12-4 and TRBJ1-2; a possible D gene is TRBD1 (5 bases). CDR3 length: 13 residues. V was pared by 6 bases and J by 4 bases, with 12 bases between. The CDR3 nucleotides read TGTGCCAGCAGCCAGGACATTGGCTATGGCTACACCTTC. The encoded protein is CASSQDIGYGYTF.

As concerns this clonotype: One end of the junction fails to match germline, which may point to a read error. V and J are TRBV5-1 and TRBJ2-3; D not resolved. Looked up from germline, CDR1 is SGHRS and CDR2 is YFSETQ. The CDR3 is 14 residues long. The CDR3 loop is CASSLVGSTDTQYF. In DNA form, the CDR3 reads TGTGCCAGCAGCTTAGTCGGTAGCACAGATACGCAGTATTTT.

CDR3 nucleotides: TGTGCCAGTAGCAGCGGGCAGGTCAATGAAAAACTGTTTTTT. Encoded protein: CASSSGQVNEKLFF. This chain joins TRBV19 and TRBJ1-4; D is unresolved. Germline V CDR1 and CDR2: LNHDA, SQIVND (reference sequence). The CDR3 runs to 14 residues. V was pared by 6 bases and J by 5 bases, with 13 bases between.

This clonotype has more than one count but fewer than ten. The chain has TRBV5-1 and TRBJ1-1; no reliable D call. The CDR3 is made up of 14 amino acids. CDR1 SGHRS and CDR2 YFSETQ come from the germline V gene. V lost 1 base, J lost 2 bases, and 9 bases lay in between. The DNA for the CDR3 is TGCGCCAGCAGCTTGAGGCAGATAAACACTGAAGCTTTCTTT. Its protein is CASSLRQINTEAFF. The full variable domain, with the rest looked up from reference TRBV5-1 and TRBJ1-1, is KAGVTQTPRYLIKTRGQQVTLSCSPISGHRSVSWYQQTPGQGLQFLFEYFSETQRNKGNFPGRFSGRQFSNSRSEMNVSTLELGDSALYLCASSLRQINTEAFFGQGTRLTVV.

This clonotype was detected only a few times. This chain joins TRBV4-2 and TRBJ2-5; the match to TRBD2 covers 12 bases. Germline CDR1 and CDR2: LGHNA and YNFKEQ. With 3 bases clipped from V and 5 bases from J, the junction kept 10 bases outside the gene matches. This CDR3 comprises 17 residues. CDR3 loop: CASSQAATSGSYETQYF. The DNA for the CDR3 is TGTGCCAGCAGCCAGGCTGCGACTAGCGGGAGTTATGAGACCCAGTACTTC.

This clonotype turned up a few times. The chain couples TRBV6-2 or TRBV6-3 to TRBJ2-1; 13 bases match TRBD2. CDR3 length: 15 residues. Germline V lookup: CDR1 MNHEY, CDR2 SVGEGT. With 2 bases clipped from V and 8 bases from J, the junction kept 3 bases outside the gene matches. CDR3 nucleotide sequence: TGTGCCAGCAGTTACGGGACTAGCGGGATGTATGAGCAGTTCTTC. Its translation is CASSYGTSGMYEQFF.

This clonotype has only a few counts. The chain carries TRBV6-1 and TRBJ1-4, with a weak D call TRBD1 (5 bases). CDR3 length: 13 residues. Deletions cut 7 bases from V and 8 bases from J, with 14 bases between. Germline lookup yields CDR1 MNHNS and CDR2 SASEGT. Here the CDR3 DNA reads TGTGCCAGCAAAGACAGTTCGGGGGAAAAACTGTTTTTT. It specifies CASKDSSGEKLFF.

This clonotype was counted many times. The chain links TRBV10-3 to TRBJ2-1; the match to TRBD2 covers 11 bases. Germline loops: CDR1 ENHRY, CDR2 SYGVKD. The CDR3 contains 15 residues. Trimming at V came to 7 bases and at J to 9 bases, leaving 11 bases not matched to a gene. CDR3 nucleotides: TGTGCCATCAATTGGGCTAGCGGGAGGACGGGTGAGCAGTTCTTC. The encoded protein is CAINWASGRTGEQFF.

The CDR3 DNA reads TGTGCCAGCAGCGTTAGCGGGAGGGCGTTGCAGTATTTT. It translates to CASSVSGRALQYF. The chain carries TRBV7-2 and TRBJ2-3; 11 bases are a match to TRBD2. Germline V gene data show CDR1 as SGHTA and CDR2 as FQGNSA. The trim removed 5 bases at V and 11 bases at J, leaving 6 bases unmatched. CDR3 length: 13 amino acids.

This clonotype was observed a few times. The rearrangement joins TRBV7-8 to TRBJ2-3; 7 nucleotides line up with TRBD2. CDR1 and CDR2 from the germline V gene are SGHVS and FQNEAQ. CDR3 size: 20 residues. The J segment lost 0 bases and the V segment lost 5 bases, leaving 20 bases of the junction unmatched. Here the CDR3 reads CASSHLTRREPTRSTDTQYF. CDR3 coding DNA: TGTGCCAGCAGCCACTTGACTAGGCGGGAGCCGACCCGGAGCACAGATACGCAGTATTTT.

The chain couples TRBV20-1 to TRBJ1-1; TRBD1 is a possible D gene (5 bases). Germline CDR1 and CDR2: DFQATT and SNEGSKA (reference sequence). The ends were cut back, 5 bases at V and 4 bases at J, with 17 bases in the middle. This CDR3 has 14 amino acids. CDR3 coding DNA: TGCAGTGCTTCAGGCAGGGTTTCTAGCACTGAAGCTTTCTTT. It yields the protein CSASGRVSSTEAFF.

V usage is TRBV19 and J usage is TRBJ2-7; D unclear. In germline, CDR1 is LNHDA, CDR2 SQIVND (reference sequence). V dropped 5 bases and J dropped 0 bases, with 11 bases sitting between them. There are 14 residues in the CDR3. CDR3: CASSGRMSSYEQYF. CDR3 DNA: TGTGCCAGTAGTGGCAGGATGAGCTCCTACGAGCAGTACTTC.

The CDR3 loop is CSASKAGGPYSTDTQYF. The CDR3 DNA is TGCAGTGCTAGCAAAGCGGGAGGCCCGTATAGCACAGATACGCAGTATTTT. This chain uses TRBV20-1 with TRBJ2-3, with TRBD2 matching 9 bases. V lost 3 bases to trimming and J lost 0 bases; unmatched junction nucleotides: 10. The CDR3 is made up of 17 amino acids. Germline V gene lookup returns CDR1 DFQATT and CDR2 SNEGSKA (reference sequence).

This rearrangement joins TRBV10-3 to TRBJ2-3; TRBD2 aligns across 12 bases. The ends lost 6 bases at V and 4 bases at J; junction bases unmatched: 5. Germline V gene data show CDR1 as ENHRY and CDR2 as SYGVKD. The CDR3 contains 15 residues. This chain's CDR3 is CAIRGLAGPADTQYF. CDR3 nucleotide sequence: TGTGCCATCAGAGGACTAGCGGGACCTGCAGATACGCAGTATTTT.

The chain uses TRBV2 and TRBJ2-5, with D perhaps TRBD1 or TRBD2 (5 bases each). The CDR3 covers 15 residues. Germline V gene lookup returns CDR1 SNHLY and CDR2 FYNNEI. Between the trimmed V and J ends, which lost 8 bases and 5 bases, there was a span of 21 bases. The DNA of the CDR3 is TGTGCCAGCTCCCTGTTCGGGGCAGGTGGGGAGACCCAGTACTTC. Translation gives CASSLFGAGGETQYF.

This clonotype showed up just a few times. V and J are TRBV4-1 and TRBJ2-7, with D possibly being TRBD1 or TRBD2 (5 bases each). The CDR3 is made up of 15 amino acids. The V gene's germline CDR1 is MGHRA and CDR2 YSYEKL. The ends were cut back, 0 bases at V and 8 bases at J, with 17 bases in the middle. The CDR3 nucleotides are TGCGCCAGCAGCCAAGATATCGAGGGGTTCCTCCAGCAGTACTTC. It specifies CASSQDIEGFLQQYF.

This clonotype was seen a handful of times. The V call is TRBV27, the J call TRBJ1-4, with TRBD1 identical over 8 bases. The CDR3 contains 17 residues. Germline V gives CDR1 MNHEY, CDR2 SMNVEV (reference sequence). The V gene end was trimmed by 4 bases and the J gene end by 10 bases; junction bases not matched to a gene: 17. The CDR3 region is CASSYNYRGQGGGKLFF. The DNA of the CDR3 is TGTGCCAGCAGTTACAACTACAGAGGACAGGGAGGAGGAAAACTGTTTTTT.

The rearrangement links TRBV27 to TRBJ2-3, with D hard to call. Germline-derived CDR1 and CDR2 are MNHEY and SMNVEV (reference sequence). Deletions cut 6 bases from V and 2 bases from J, with 6 bases between. The CDR3 has 12 residues. The CDR3 DNA reads TGTGCCAGCAGGGGATACACAGATACGCAGTATTTT. It encodes CASRGYTDTQYF.